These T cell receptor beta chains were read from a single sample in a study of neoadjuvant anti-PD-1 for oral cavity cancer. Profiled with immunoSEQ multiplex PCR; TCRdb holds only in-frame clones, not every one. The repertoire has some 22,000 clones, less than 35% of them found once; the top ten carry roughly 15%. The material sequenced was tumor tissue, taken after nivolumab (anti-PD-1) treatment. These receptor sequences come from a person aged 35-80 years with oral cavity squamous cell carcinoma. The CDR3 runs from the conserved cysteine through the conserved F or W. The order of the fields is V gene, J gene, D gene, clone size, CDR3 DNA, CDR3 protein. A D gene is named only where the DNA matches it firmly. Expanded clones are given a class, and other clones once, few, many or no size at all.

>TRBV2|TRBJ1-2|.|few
TGTGCCAGCAGTGCTTTGGCCACAGGCTTCGGTGGCTACACCTTC
CASSALATGFGGYTF
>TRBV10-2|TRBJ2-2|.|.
TGCGCCAGCTCTCCCCCTGTAGGTACCGGGGAGCTGTTTTTT
CASSPPVGTGELFF
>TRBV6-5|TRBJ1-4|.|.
TGTGCCAGCAGCCGGGGACGTGAAAAACTGTTTTTT
CASSRGREKLFF
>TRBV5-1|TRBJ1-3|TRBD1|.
TGCGCCAGCAAACGACAGGGGAACTCTGGAAACACCATATATTTT
CASKRQGNSGNTIYF
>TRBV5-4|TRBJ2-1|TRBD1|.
TGTGCCAGCAGCCCGAGACAGGGGAAGTCCTACAATGAGCAGTTCTTC
CASSPRQGKSYNEQFF
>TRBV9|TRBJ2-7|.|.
TGTGCCAGCAGCGTAGGTGGGGGTGATTACGAGCAGTACTTC
CASSVGGGDYEQYF
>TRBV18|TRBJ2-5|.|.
TGTGCCAGCTCACTTGGAGACCAGGGAGCGGGAGAGACCCAGTACTTC
CASSLGDQGAGETQYF
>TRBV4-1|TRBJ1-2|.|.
TGCGCCAGCAGCCAAGGGTGGCCGGGGGCAATCAACTATGGCTACACCTTC
CASSQGWPGAINYGYTF
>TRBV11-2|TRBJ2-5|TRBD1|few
TGTGCCAGCAGCCCAGGACAGGGGGAGACCCAGTACTTC
CASSPGQGETQYF
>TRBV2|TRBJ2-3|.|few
TGTGCCAGCAGTGGTCTGAGGGGTCCGCGGCCAGATACGCAGTATTTT
CASSGLRGPRPDTQYF
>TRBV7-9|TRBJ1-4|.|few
TGTGCCAGCAGCAGTAACAGGGTCGCAACTAATGAAAAACTGTTTTTT
CASSSNRVATNEKLFF
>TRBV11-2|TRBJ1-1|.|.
TGTGCCAGCAGCTTAGGATGGACAGATGAAGCTTTCTTT
CASSLGWTDEAFF
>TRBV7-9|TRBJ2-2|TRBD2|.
TGTGCCAGCAGCGTAAATAGCGGGACCGGGGAGCTGTTTTTT
CASSVNSGTGELFF
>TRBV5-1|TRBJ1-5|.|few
TGCGCCAGCAGCTTTGGGTACAATCAGCCCCAGCATTTT
CASSFGYNQPQHF
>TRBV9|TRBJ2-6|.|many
TGTGCCAGCAGCGTATGGGGCTCTGGGGCCAACGTCCTGACTTTC
CASSVWGSGANVLTF
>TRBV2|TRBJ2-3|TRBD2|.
TGTGCCAGCAGGTTCCACACGGGGACTAGCGGGGCCACAAACACAGATACGCAGTATTTT
CASRFHTGTSGATNTDTQYF
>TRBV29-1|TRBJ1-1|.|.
TGCAGCGTTGAGCGAGTTGAAGCTTTCTTT
CSVERVEAFF
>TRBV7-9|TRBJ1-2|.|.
TGTGCCAGCAGCTTATCTCAGGGAGGGAGGGGCTACACCTTC
CASSLSQGGRGYTF
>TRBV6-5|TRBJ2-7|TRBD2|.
TGTGCCAGCAGTTACAGTGGGACTATTTACGAGCAGTACTTC
CASSYSGTIYEQYF
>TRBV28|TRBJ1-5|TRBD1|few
TGTGCCAGCAACAGGGGTAGGAGCAATCAGCCCCAGCATTTT
CASNRGRSNQPQHF
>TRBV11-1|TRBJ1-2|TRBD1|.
TGTGCCAGCAGCTTAAATCGGTTGGCAGGGGGTCATGGCTACACCTTC
CASSLNRLAGGHGYTF
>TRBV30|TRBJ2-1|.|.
TGTGCCGGGACCTCAATAATAGCAGAGCCCTACAATGAGCAGTTCTTC
CAGTSIIAEPYNEQFF
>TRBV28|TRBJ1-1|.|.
TGTGCCAGCAGTTCCAGACAGGCCCCAGGACGTTACACTGAAGCTTTCTTT
CASSSRQAPGRYTEAFF
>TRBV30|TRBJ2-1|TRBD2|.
TGTGCCTGGAGCCCCGGGACTAGCGGGACAGATGAGCAGTTCTTC
CAWSPGTSGTDEQFF
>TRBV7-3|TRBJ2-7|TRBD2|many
TGTGCCAGCAGCGGACTAGCGGGAGGGCATCAGTACTTC
CASSGLAGGHQYF
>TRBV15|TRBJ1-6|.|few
TGTGCCACCAGCGGTGGTTTGGTCAGTGGATCACCCCTCCACTTT
CATSGGLVSGSPLHF
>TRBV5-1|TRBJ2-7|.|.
TGCGCCAGCAGCTTGGTTGGAGCGTCCTACGAGCAGTACTTC
CASSLVGASYEQYF
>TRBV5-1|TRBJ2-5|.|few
TGCGCCAGCAGCTTGGGGCAGGGTCCTCAGTACCAAGAGACCCAGTACTTC
CASSLGQGPQYQETQYF
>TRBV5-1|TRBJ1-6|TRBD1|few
TGCGCCAGCAGCTTGGACAGGGGAGCGGGTTCACCCCTCCACTTT
CASSLDRGAGSPLHF
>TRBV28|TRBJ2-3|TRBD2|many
TGTGCCAGCAGGCCACATAGCGGGGGTAGCACAGATACGCAGTATTTT
CASRPHSGGSTDTQYF
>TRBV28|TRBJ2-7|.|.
TGTGCCAGCAGTTTCCTCTCCTACGAGCAGTACTTC
CASSFLSYEQYF
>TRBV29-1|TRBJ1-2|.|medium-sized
TGCAGCGTTGAACTTACAGGAAAGGGCTATGGCTACACCTTC
CSVELTGKGYGYTF
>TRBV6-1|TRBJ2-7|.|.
TGTGCCAGCAGTGGGGACTCCTACGAGCAGTACTTC
CASSGDSYEQYF